Below, 29 T cell receptor beta chains from the same sample are listed, as sequenced in a study of a mutant IDH1 vaccine in newly diagnosed glioma (dated by TCRdb to about 2021). The time point label, read with the paper, signifies: week 47, end of study. A 20-mer mutant IDH1 peptide at 300 micrograms in Montanide made up each vaccine dose, which was injected subcutaneously together with topical imiquimod. Their antigens remain unidentified. Libraries were prepared through the immunoSEQ multiplex PCR assay. What TCRdb holds here is the immuneACCESS table cut down to in-frame rearrangements. Part of the clones is not present; checked against another copy, under half of the missing clones reflect an unresolved V gene, and the others are unexplained. In all, the sample holds 55,000 to 65,000 clones, and less than 80% of those were seen once. Roughly 5.3% of the sample is held by the ten biggest clonotypes.

The specimen was PBMCs, collected from a glioma patient whose treatment included an IDH1 peptide vaccine. Every receptor here comes from a man in his fifties or sixties with glioma.

J is TRBJ2-6 and V is TRBV9; 7 bases line up with TRBD2. Looked up from germline, CDR1 is SGDLS and CDR2 is YYNGEE. This CDR3 has 17 amino acids. Trimming took 4 bases from V and 2 from J; bases not matched to a gene: 9. CDR3 residues: CASSSQEGRAGANVLTF. CDR3 DNA sequence: TGTGCCAGCAGCTCCCAGGAGGGGAGGGCTGGGGCCAACGTCCTGACTTTC.

This clone came up once. V and J are TRBV6-5 and TRBJ1-1; 11 bases agree with TRBD1. The germline gives CDR1 MNHEY, CDR2 SVGAGI. V trimming: 0 bases; J trimming: 8 bases; junction bases outside the gene matches: 8. The CDR3 sequence is 16 residues long. The CDR3 bases are TGTGCCAGCAGTTACTCGAGGACAGGGGGCTTGGTGGAAGCTTTCTTT. The encoded protein is CASSYSRTGGLVEAFF.

This clone was detected only a few times. The chain links TRBV7-2 to TRBJ1-2, with 11 positions matching TRBD1. The CDR3 has 17 amino acids. J gave up 0 bases and V 2 bases, and 5 bases lay outside the gene matches. Germline CDR1 is SGHTA and CDR2 is FQGNSA. Here the CDR3 reads CASSLRPGQGANYGYTF. The CDR3 DNA reads as TGTGCCAGCAGCTTACGGCCGGGACAGGGGGCTAACTATGGCTACACCTTC.

The genes are TRBV5-4 and TRBJ2-1; possible D gene TRBD1, 6 bases. The V gene's germline CDR1 is SGHNT and CDR2 YYREEE (reference sequence). V was shortened by 4 bases and J by 4 bases, with 15 bases between the two germline ends. The CDR3 covers 15 residues. Here the CDR3 DNA reads TGTGCCAGCAGCGCACCGGACAGAGAATACAATGAGCAGTTCTTC. Its protein is CASSAPDREYNEQFF.

The rearrangement links TRBV10-3 to TRBJ2-7; either TRBD1 or TRBD2 may fit D (6 bases each). The CDR3 length is 15 residues. Germline CDR1 ENHRY, CDR2 SYGVKD. Deletions cut 0 bases from V and 4 bases from J, with 13 bases between. CDR3 loop: CAISESSGAGYEQYF. CDR3 sequence (DNA): TGTGCCATCAGTGAGTCTTCGGGGGCGGGTTACGAGCAGTACTTC.

The chain employs TRBV27 and TRBJ2-7; D may be TRBD1 or TRBD2 (5 bases each). CDR3 size: 15 residues. The V gene's germline CDR1 is MNHEY and CDR2 SMNVEV (reference sequence). V was cut by 2 bases and J by 7 bases, with 18 bases left in between. This CDR3 reads CASSLKDQGPGEQYF. In DNA, the CDR3 is TGTGCCAGCAGTTTAAAAGATCAGGGTCCGGGGGAGCAGTACTTC.

V usage is TRBV7-2 and J usage is TRBJ2-5; D is uncertain. This CDR3 is built from 14 residues. Germline CDR1 is SGHTA and CDR2 is FQGNSA. V was clipped by 5 bases and J by 2 bases, with 12 bases between them. The CDR3, as DNA: TGTGCCAGCAGCCCCGAAATTGCTCAAGAGACCCAGTACTTC. Encoded protein: CASSPEIAQETQYF.

This rearrangement joins TRBV9 to TRBJ1-1; unclear D gene. Per germline, CDR1 SGDLS and CDR2 YYNGEE. The CDR3 has 15 residues. V was clipped by 4 bases and J by 4 bases, with 17 bases between them. CDR3 amino acids: CASSSRHLEGTEAFF. CDR3 DNA sequence: TGTGCCAGCAGCTCCCGCCACCTAGAAGGCACTGAAGCTTTCTTT.

The chain is built from TRBV5-4 and TRBJ2-7, with 9 bases matching TRBD2. The CDR3 is 15 amino acids. Germline CDR1 is SGHNT and CDR2 is YYREEE (reference sequence). The junction had 2 bases not matched to a gene; V was cut back by 0 bases and J by 1 base. The CDR3 region is CASSLDSGRSYEQYF. Here the CDR3 DNA reads TGTGCCAGCAGCTTGGATAGCGGGAGATCCTACGAGCAGTACTTC.

V is TRBV27 and J is TRBJ1-1, with a weak D call TRBD1 (5 bases). Between the trimmed V and J ends, which lost 0 bases and 1 base, there was a span of 9 bases. This CDR3 is 15 amino acids long. From germline, CDR1 is MNHEY and CDR2 SMNVEV (reference sequence). This CDR3 is CASSLSPGPNTEAFF. The CDR3 region has the DNA TGTGCCAGCAGTTTATCGCCGGGGCCGAACACTGAAGCTTTCTTT.

CDR3: CASSHRDSNYEQYF. The CDR3 DNA is TGCGCCAGCAGCCATCGGGACTCCAACTACGAGCAGTACTTC. The rearrangement uses TRBV4-1 and TRBJ2-7, with D tentatively TRBD2 (6 bases). The CDR3 is 14 residues long. The germline CDR1 and CDR2 sequences are MGHRA and YSYEKL. With 3 bases removed from V and 3 bases from J, the gap between germline ends came to 12 bases.

This clone was observed a single time. The chain carries TRBV2 and TRBJ2-2; D might be TRBD1 (5 bases). This CDR3 spans 13 amino acids. Trimming removed 6 bases at V and 4 bases at J, with 9 bases between. In germline, CDR1 is SNHLY, CDR2 FYNNEI. The chain's CDR3 is CASRSQGTGELFF. The CDR3 coding sequence is TGTGCCAGCAGGTCGCAGGGCACCGGGGAGCTGTTTTTT.

The chain uses TRBV5-1 and TRBJ2-3, with unresolved D. The CDR3 has 15 residues. Per germline, CDR1 SGHRS and CDR2 YFSETQ. With 0 bases removed from V and 2 bases from J, the gap between germline ends came to 10 bases. DNA of the CDR3: TGCGCCAGCAGCTTGGACGGGCGTAACACAGATACGCAGTATTTT. Protein product: CASSLDGRNTDTQYF.

This clone was seen more than once but under ten times. The chain is built from TRBV28 and TRBJ2-2; D is unresolved. CDR3 length: 13 amino acids. Germline loops: CDR1 MDHEN, CDR2 SYDVKM. V lost 5 bases and J 0 bases, leaving 4 bases between the germline ends. The CDR3: CASSATNTGELFF. The CDR3, as DNA: TGTGCCAGCAGTGCGACGAACACCGGGGAGCTGTTTTTT. The whole variable domain, filled in from reference TRBV28 and TRBJ2-2, reads DVKVTQSSRYLVKRTGEKVFLECVQDMDHENMFWYRQDPGLGLRLIYFSYDVKMKEKGDIPEGYSVSREKKERFSLILESASTNQTSMYLCASSATNTGELFFGEGSRLTVL.

This clone was found a few times. The genes are TRBV19 and TRBJ1-1; TRBD1 might be the D (5 bases). In germline, CDR1 is LNHDA, CDR2 SQIVND (reference sequence). CDR3 length: 15 residues. Trimming cost V 1 base and J 4 bases, with 13 bases left between them. DNA of the CDR3: TGTGCCAGTAGTATAGGGCAGGGCAGGTTCACTGAAGCTTTCTTT. Amino acids: CASSIGQGRFTEAFF.

Remarks on this clone: The sample contains more than one DNA sequence encoding this CDR3. The chain employs TRBV7-2 and TRBJ2-7; D ambiguous. This CDR3 contains 11 residues. Per germline, CDR1 SGHTA and CDR2 FQGNSA. Trimming cost V 5 bases and J 3 bases, with 5 bases left between them. CDR3 coding DNA: TGTGCCAGCAGCCTACACTACGAGCAGTACTTC. This gives the protein CASSLHYEQYF.

CDR3 region: CSVEEGFGAGNTIYF. The CDR3 region has the DNA TGCAGCGTTGAGGAAGGCTTCGGGGCTGGAAACACCATATATTTT. The J gene is TRBJ1-3, the V gene TRBV29-1; D gene uncertain. Germline V gene sequence: CDR1 SQVTM, CDR2 ANQGSEA. Trimming removed 3 bases at V and 2 bases at J, with 14 bases between. The CDR3 sequence is 15 residues long.

V is TRBV28 and J is TRBJ2-7, with 8 bases identical to TRBD1. Germline V lookup: CDR1 MDHEN, CDR2 SYDVKM. The CDR3 covers 13 residues. V gave up 5 bases and J gave up 4 bases; unmatched junction bases: 4. CDR3 sequence: CASSRTGRYEQYF. CDR3 bases: TGTGCCAGCAGTCGGACAGGGAGGTACGAGCAGTACTTC.

This chain links TRBV7-2 with TRBJ2-3; unclear D gene. Per the germline V gene, CDR1 is SGHTA and CDR2 is FQGNSA. V lost 5 bases, J lost 4 bases, and 10 bases lay in between. The CDR3 consists of 13 residues. CDR3 residues: CASSNQNPDTQYF. CDR3 DNA sequence: TGTGCCAGCAGCAACCAAAACCCAGATACGCAGTATTTT.

The V gene is TRBV9, the J gene TRBJ2-1; D not resolved. V was pared by 5 bases and J by 0 bases, with 12 bases between. CDR3 length equals 15 residues. CDR1 is SGDLS and CDR2 is YYNGEE in the germline V gene. CDR3 nucleotides: TGTGCCAGCAGTGGGCCATTGGGCTCCTACAATGAGCAGTTCTTC. It is translated as CASSGPLGSYNEQFF.

The chain combines TRBV7-9 with TRBJ2-1, with D unresolved. Trimming pared 3 bases from V and 5 bases from J, leaving 11 bases between. The CDR3 consists of 14 residues. Per germline, CDR1 SEHNR and CDR2 FQNEAQ (reference sequence). The CDR3 protein is CASSLASLHNEQFF. In DNA form, the CDR3 reads TGTGCCAGCAGCTTGGCTTCCCTACACAATGAGCAGTTCTTC.

The chain uses TRBV7-2 and TRBJ2-1; 7 positions match TRBD1. V was clipped by 1 base and J by 7 bases; unmatched bases: 10. The CDR3 covers 16 residues. Germline CDR1 reads SGHTA; CDR2 reads FQGNSA. In DNA form, the CDR3 reads TGTGCCAGCAGCTTAGATCGTCAGGGGGTAGGGAATGAGCAGTTCTTC. This sequence encodes CASSLDRQGVGNEQFF.

This clone has a single count. The rearrangement links TRBV2 to TRBJ1-1; maybe TRBD1 (5 bases). V lost 8 bases and J 3 bases, leaving 13 bases between the germline ends. CDR1 and CDR2 from the germline V gene are SNHLY and FYNNEI. The CDR3 has 13 residues. This CDR3 reads CASRVVGDTEAFF. DNA for the CDR3: TGTGCCAGCCGGGTCGTGGGGGACACTGAAGCTTTCTTT.

As concerns this clone: Germline is not matched at one junction end, which may reflect a read error. The chain recombines TRBV10-2 with TRBJ2-7, with 9 bases matching TRBD2. This CDR3 has 13 residues. Germline V gene lookup returns CDR1 WSHSY and CDR2 SAAADI. The CDR3 here is CASSLNSGGAPDF. CDR3 bases: TGCGCCAGCAGCCTAAATAGCGGGGGAGCCCCTGATTTC.

The chain is built from TRBV9 and TRBJ2-2; unclear D gene. The CDR3 loop spans 14 amino acids. Per the germline V gene, CDR1 is SGDLS and CDR2 is YYNGEE. V was clipped by 1 base and J by 4 bases, with 8 bases between them. The CDR3 is CASSVRVGTGELFF. CDR3 bases: TGTGCCAGCAGCGTAAGGGTGGGCACCGGGGAGCTGTTTTTT.

This clone appeared a single time. The chain is built from TRBV5-8 and TRBJ1-2; D uncertain. The germline V gene has CDR1 SGHTS and CDR2 YDEGEE. Trimming removed 4 bases at V and 0 bases at J, with 4 bases between. The CDR3 runs 12 residues. DNA for the CDR3: TGTGCCAGCAGCCCAACTAACTATGGCTACACCTTC. It encodes CASSPTNYGYTF.

The rearrangement links TRBV30 to TRBJ1-4; 8 bases match TRBD1. There are 14 residues in the CDR3. V trimming: 3 bases; J trimming: 4 bases; junction bases outside the gene matches: 4. Per the germline V gene, CDR1 is GTSNPN and CDR2 is SVGIG (reference sequence). CDR3 DNA: TGTGCCTGGAGCCGACAGGGGTATAATGAAAAACTGTTTTTT. Translation gives CAWSRQGYNEKLFF.

J is TRBJ1-3 and V is TRBV12-5; D may be TRBD1 (5 bases). V lost 7 bases and J lost 0, with 10 bases in between. This CDR3 region has 14 residues. Germline assignment: CDR1 LGHNT and CDR2 FRNRAP. For the CDR3, the DNA is TGTGCTAGTGCCTCGGGGGACTCTGGAAACACCATATATTTT. It specifies CASASGDSGNTIYF.

The CDR3 DNA is TGTGCCAGCTCACCACCGTATCCGGGGAATCAGCCCCAGCATTTT. Translation: CASSPPYPGNQPQHF. The genes are TRBV18 and TRBJ1-5; D unresolved. Trimming pared 0 bases from V and 4 bases from J, leaving 10 bases between. Germline CDR1 and CDR2: KGHSH and LQKENI. The length of the CDR3 is 15 residues.